This TCR beta chain came from a study of blood T cell repertoires in COVID-19. Study as a whole: Researchers got acute and convalescent COVID-19 samples from the United States, Italy and Spain.

Participants reported their clinical history, and cohort assignment relied on those reports. This table comes from immunoSEQ multiplex PCR, and its TCRdb copy is limited to in-frame clones, with some not included. The repertoire consists of around 130,000 clones, with about 81% occurring once and the leading ten covering 2.4%. Germline V gene sequence: CDR1 SGHAT, CDR2 FQDESV (reference sequence). The V and J ends lost 5 bases and 5 bases respectively, with 7 bases between them. The CDR3 sequence is 11 residues long. The receptor was isolated from a man aged 35 to 55 with acute COVID-19. The rearrangement uses TRBV11-1 and TRBJ2-7; D is unresolved. The sample taken for sequencing was PBMCs or T cells enriched from blood (not recorded which). The CDR3 loop reads CASSHRDEQYF. DNA of the CDR3: TGTGCCAGCAGCCACCGCGACGAGCAGTACTTC.